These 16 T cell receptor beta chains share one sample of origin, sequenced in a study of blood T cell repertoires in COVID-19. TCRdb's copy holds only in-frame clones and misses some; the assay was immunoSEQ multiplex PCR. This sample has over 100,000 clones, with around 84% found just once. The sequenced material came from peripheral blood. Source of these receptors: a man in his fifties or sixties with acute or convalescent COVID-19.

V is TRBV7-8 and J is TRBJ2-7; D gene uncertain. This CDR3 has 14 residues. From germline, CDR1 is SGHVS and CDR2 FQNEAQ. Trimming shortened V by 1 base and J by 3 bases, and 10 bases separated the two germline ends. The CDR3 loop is CASSLVGLRYEQYF. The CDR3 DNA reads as TGTGCCAGCAGCTTAGTGGGCCTCCGCTACGAGCAGTACTTC.

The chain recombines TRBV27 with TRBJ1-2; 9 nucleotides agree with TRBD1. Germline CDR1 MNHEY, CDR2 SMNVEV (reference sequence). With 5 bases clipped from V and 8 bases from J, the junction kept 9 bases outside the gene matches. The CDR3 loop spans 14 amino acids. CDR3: CASSPRTGEKGYTF. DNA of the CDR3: TGTGCCAGCAGTCCCCGGACAGGGGAGAAGGGCTACACCTTC.

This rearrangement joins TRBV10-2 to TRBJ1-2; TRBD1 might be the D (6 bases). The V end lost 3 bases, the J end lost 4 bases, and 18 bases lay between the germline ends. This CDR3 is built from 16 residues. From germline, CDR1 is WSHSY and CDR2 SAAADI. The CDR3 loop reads CASSDLLGGRGYGYTF. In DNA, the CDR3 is TGCGCCAGCAGTGACCTTTTGGGGGGGCGCGGCTATGGCTACACCTTC.

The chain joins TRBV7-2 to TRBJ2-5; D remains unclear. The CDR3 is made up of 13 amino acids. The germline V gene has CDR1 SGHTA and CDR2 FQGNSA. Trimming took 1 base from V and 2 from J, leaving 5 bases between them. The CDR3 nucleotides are TGTGCCAGCAGCTTAGTGGCTCAAGAGACCCAGTACTTC. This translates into CASSLVAQETQYF.

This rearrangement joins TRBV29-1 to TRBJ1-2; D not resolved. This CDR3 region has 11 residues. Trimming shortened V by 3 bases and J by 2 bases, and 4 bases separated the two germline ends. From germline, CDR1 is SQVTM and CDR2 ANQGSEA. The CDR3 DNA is TGCAGCGTTGAGTCAAACTATGGCTACACCTTC. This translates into CSVESNYGYTF.

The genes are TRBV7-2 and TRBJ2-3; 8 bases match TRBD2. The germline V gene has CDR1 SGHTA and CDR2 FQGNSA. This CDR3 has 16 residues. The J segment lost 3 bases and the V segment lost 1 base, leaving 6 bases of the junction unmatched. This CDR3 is CASSLDQAGATDTQYF. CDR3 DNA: TGTGCCAGCAGCTTAGACCAAGCGGGAGCAACAGATACGCAGTATTTT. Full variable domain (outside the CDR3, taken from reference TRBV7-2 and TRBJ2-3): GAGVSQSPSNKVTEKGKDVELRCDPISGHTALYWYRQSLGQGLEFLIYFQGNSAPDKSGLPSDRFSAERTGGSVSTLTIQRTQQEDSAVYLCASSLDQAGATDTQYFGPGTRLTVL.

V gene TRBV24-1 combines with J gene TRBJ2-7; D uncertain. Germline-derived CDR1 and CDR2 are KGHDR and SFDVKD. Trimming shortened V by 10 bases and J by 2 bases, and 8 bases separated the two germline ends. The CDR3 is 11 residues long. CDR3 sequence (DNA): TGTGCCACGAGCCAGGCCTACGAGCAGTACTTC. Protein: CATSQAYEQYF.

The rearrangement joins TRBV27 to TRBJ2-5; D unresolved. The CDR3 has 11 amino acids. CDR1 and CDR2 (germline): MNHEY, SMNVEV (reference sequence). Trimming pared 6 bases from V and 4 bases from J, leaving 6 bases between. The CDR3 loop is CASSHRETQYF. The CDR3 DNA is TGTGCCAGCAGCCACAGAGAGACCCAGTACTTC.

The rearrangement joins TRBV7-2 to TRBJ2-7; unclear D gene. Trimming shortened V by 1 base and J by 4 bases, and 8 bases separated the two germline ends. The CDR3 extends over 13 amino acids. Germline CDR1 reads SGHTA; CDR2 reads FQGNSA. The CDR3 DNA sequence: TGTGCCAGCAGCTTAGTGACTTGGTACGAGCAGTACGTC. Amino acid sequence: CASSLVTWYEQYV.

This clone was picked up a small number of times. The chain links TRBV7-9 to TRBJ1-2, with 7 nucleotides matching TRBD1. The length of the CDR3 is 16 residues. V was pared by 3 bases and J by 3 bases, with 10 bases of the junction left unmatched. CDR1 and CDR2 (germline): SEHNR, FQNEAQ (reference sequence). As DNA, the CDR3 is TGTGCCAGCAGCTTTTGGAGGGGGCAAGCGTACTATGGCTACACCTTC. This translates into CASSFWRGQAYYGYTF.

The CDR3 sequence: CASSPSGRGQGNEQFF. For the CDR3, the DNA is TGTGCCAGCAGCCCTAGCGGGAGAGGGCAGGGCAATGAGCAGTTCTTC. The chain links TRBV5-6 to TRBJ2-1, with 10 bases fitting TRBD2. In germline, CDR1 is SGHDT, CDR2 YYEEEE. The V segment lost 4 bases and the J segment 6 bases; nucleotides outside the gene matches: 10. The length of the CDR3 is 16 residues.

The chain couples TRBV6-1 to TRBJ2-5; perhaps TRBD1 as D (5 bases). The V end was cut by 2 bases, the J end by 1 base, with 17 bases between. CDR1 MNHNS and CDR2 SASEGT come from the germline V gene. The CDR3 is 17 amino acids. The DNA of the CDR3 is TGTGCCAGCAGTGAATTTTCGCAGGGTGTCGGCCAAGAGACCCAGTACTTC. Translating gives CASSEFSQGVGQETQYF.

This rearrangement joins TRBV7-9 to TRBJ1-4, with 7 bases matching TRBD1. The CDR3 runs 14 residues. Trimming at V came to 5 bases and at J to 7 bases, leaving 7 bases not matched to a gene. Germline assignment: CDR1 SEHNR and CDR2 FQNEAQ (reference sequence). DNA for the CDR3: TGTGCCAGCAGCCTCGGACAGGATGGTGAAAAACTGTTTTTT. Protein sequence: CASSLGQDGEKLFF.

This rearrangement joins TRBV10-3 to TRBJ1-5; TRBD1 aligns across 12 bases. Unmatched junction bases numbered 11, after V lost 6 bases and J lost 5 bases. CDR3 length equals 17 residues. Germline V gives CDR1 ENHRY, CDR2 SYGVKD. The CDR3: CAISPGTGGLRDQPQHF. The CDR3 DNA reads TGTGCCATCAGCCCCGGGACAGGGGGCCTTAGAGATCAGCCCCAGCATTTT.

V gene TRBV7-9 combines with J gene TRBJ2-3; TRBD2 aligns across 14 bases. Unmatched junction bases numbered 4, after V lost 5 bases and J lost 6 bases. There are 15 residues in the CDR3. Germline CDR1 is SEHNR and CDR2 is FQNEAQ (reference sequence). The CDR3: CASSVGTSGSDTQYF. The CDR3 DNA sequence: TGTGCCAGCAGCGTCGGGACTAGCGGGAGCGATACGCAGTATTTT.

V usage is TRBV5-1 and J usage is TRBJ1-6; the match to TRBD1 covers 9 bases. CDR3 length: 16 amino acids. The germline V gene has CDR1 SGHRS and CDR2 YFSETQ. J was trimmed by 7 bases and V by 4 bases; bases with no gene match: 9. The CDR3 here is CASSLGQGAYNSPLHF. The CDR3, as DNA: TGCGCCAGCAGCCTGGGACAGGGTGCGTACAATTCACCCCTCCACTTT.